One and the same sample provided the 25 T cell receptor beta chains below, sequenced in a study of molecular identifiers for immune sequencing clone quantification. MiXCR was run by TCRdb on the PCR reads, yielding one entry per CDR3 protein. This table has around 470,000 distinct CDR3 sequences, about a fifth appearing once. The sample consisted of naive CD8+ T cells from blood, with Jurkat cell RNA spiked in. Subset of the sample: FACS-sorted CD8+CD4-CCR7+CD45RA+ naive T cells. These receptor sequences come from a human donor in good health. Some libraries in this study had Jurkat cell RNA spiked in.

This chain joins TRBV19 and TRBJ2-7; D is uncertain. The V gene lost 3 bases and the J gene lost 6 bases, with 9 bases spanning the gap. This CDR3 region has 12 residues. The germline V gene encodes CDR1 LNHDA and CDR2 SQIVND (reference sequence). CDR3 sequence (DNA): TGTGCCAGTAGTATCGGTCCTAGCGAGCAGTACTTC. Amino acids: CASSIGPSEQYF.

At least ten counts were recorded for this clonotype. This sequence joins TRBV6-5 and TRBJ2-5; no reliable D call. From germline, CDR1 is MNHEY and CDR2 SVGAGI. There are 11 residues in the CDR3. Trimming took 6 bases from V and 4 from J, leaving 6 bases between them. The CDR3 nucleotides read TGTGCCAGCAGCTCAGGAGAGACCCAGTACTTC. It codes for CASSSGETQYF.

In its sample, this clonotype was seen a few times. The chain carries TRBV7-9 and TRBJ1-2; no definite D call. Looked up from germline, CDR1 is SEHNR and CDR2 is FQNEAQ (reference sequence). The CDR3 has 15 amino acids. The germline V and J ends were trimmed by 5 bases and 0 bases, with 13 bases remaining between them. The CDR3: CASSPTASSNYGYTF. The CDR3 DNA reads TGTGCCAGCAGCCCGACCGCCAGCTCTAACTATGGCTACACCTTC.

The chain couples TRBV5-4 to TRBJ2-7; D possibly corresponds to TRBD1 (6 bases). V lost 0 bases and J lost 0, with 10 bases in between. Looked up from germline, CDR1 is SGHNT and CDR2 is YYREEE (reference sequence). The CDR3 extends over 15 amino acids. CDR3 sequence reads: CASSLGRGGSYEQYF. CDR3 in DNA: TGTGCCAGCAGCTTGGGCAGAGGGGGCTCCTACGAGCAGTACTTC.

This clonotype was detected many times. V is TRBV4-3 and J is TRBJ2-7; D is ambiguous. The CDR3 length is 15 residues. Germline V gene lookup returns CDR1 LGHNA and CDR2 YSLEER. V lost 1 base and J lost 0, with 10 bases in between. In DNA, the CDR3 is TGCGCCAGCAGCCAAGCGGCCCGAAGCTCCTACGAGCAGTACTTC. The encoded protein is CASSQAARSSYEQYF.

The V gene is TRBV30, the J gene TRBJ1-1; D remains ambiguous. The CDR3 loop spans 15 amino acids. Trimming stripped 2 bases from V and 1 base from J, with 14 bases between. CDR1 is GTSNPN, CDR2 SVGIG, per germline (reference sequence). CDR3 DNA: TGTGCCTGGAGTTCTCTCATCCGAAAGAACACTGAAGCTTTCTTT. This codes for CAWSSLIRKNTEAFF.

A remark on this clonotype: Compared with germline, one end of the junction differs, possibly owing to a read error. The V and J genes are TRBV24-1 and TRBJ2-3, with 9 bases that match TRBD2. Germline V gene data show CDR1 as KGHDR and CDR2 as SFDVKD. The length of the CDR3 is 13 residues. The CDR3 coding sequence is TGTGCCACCAATAGCGGGAGCACAGATATGCAGTATTTT. This translates into CATNSGSTDMQYF.

The table lists this clonotype with a few counts. This chain uses TRBV15 with TRBJ2-3, with D perhaps TRBD1 or TRBD2 (6 bases each). V was shortened by 7 bases and J by 2 bases, with 19 bases between the two germline ends. Germline CDR1 LNHNV, CDR2 YYDKDF (reference sequence). CDR3 size: 16 residues. CDR3 sequence reads: CATNPGVGALTDTQYF. CDR3 DNA sequence: TGTGCCACCAATCCGGGGGTGGGGGCCCTCACAGATACGCAGTATTTT.

Only a few counts were recorded for this clonotype. This sequence joins TRBV19 and TRBJ2-4; TRBD2 matches at 12 bases. This CDR3 has 15 residues. With V trimmed by 7 bases and J by 5 bases, 6 bases remained unmatched. Germline CDR1 LNHDA, CDR2 SQIVND (reference sequence). The DNA of the CDR3 is TGTGCCAGTACCTTACTAGCGGGGGGTCAAAACATTCAGTACTTC. Translated, it gives CASTLLAGGQNIQYF.

To note about this clonotype: A clone one base away is much larger, so this may be a read error. The CDR3 ends on some other residue instead of the conserved phenylalanine or tryptophan, so this is likely a read error. The genes are TRBV7-2 and TRBJ2-5, with unresolved D. The CDR3 extends over 16 amino acids. V lost 2 bases to trimming and J lost 1 base, with 14 bases between them. Germline-derived CDR1 and CDR2 are SGHTA and FQGNSA. Here the CDR3 reads CASSLTETWSQETQYL. The CDR3 DNA reads as TGTGCCAGCAGCTTAACGGAAACGTGGTCCCAAGAGACCCAGTACCTC.

This clonotype has a count of ten or more. This rearrangement joins TRBV4-1 to TRBJ2-7, with unresolved D. With 4 bases removed from V and 3 bases from J, the gap between germline ends came to 13 bases. This CDR3 region has 14 residues. Germline CDR1 reads MGHRA; CDR2 reads YSYEKL. CDR3 sequence reads: CASSRDDTRYEQYF. Here the CDR3 DNA reads TGCGCCAGCAGCCGAGATGACACCCGCTACGAGCAGTACTTC.

This clonotype was seen a handful of times. The chain links TRBV5-6 to TRBJ1-5; a possible D gene is TRBD1 (5 bases). Germline V gives CDR1 SGHDT, CDR2 YYEEEE. V dropped 0 bases and J dropped 3 bases, with 10 bases sitting between them. The CDR3 runs to 15 residues. DNA for the CDR3: TGTGCCAGCAGCTTGGGTGGGGCAGTCAATCAGCCCCAGCATTTT. It encodes CASSLGGAVNQPQHF.

On this clonotype: The germline gene is not matched at one end of the junction; a read error may be the cause. This rearrangement joins TRBV3-1 to TRBJ2-3, with D tentatively TRBD2 (6 bases). CDR1 and CDR2 from the germline V gene are LGHDT and YNNKEL (reference sequence). The CDR3 sequence is 17 residues long. CDR3 region: CASNQIFAAGSTDTQYF. CDR3 coding DNA: TGTGCCAGCAACCAAATATTTGCGGCGGGATCAACAGATACGCAGTATTTT.

This chain joins TRBV3-1 and TRBJ2-1, with D hard to call. Trimming took 0 bases from V and 7 from J, leaving 16 bases between them. The CDR3 contains 16 residues. Looked up from germline, CDR1 is LGHDT and CDR2 is YNNKEL (reference sequence). As DNA, the CDR3 is TGTGCCAGCAGCCAAGATCTATCAGGCGTAAGAAATGAGCAGTTCTTC. Translated: CASSQDLSGVRNEQFF.

This clonotype was observed at least ten times. The chain has TRBV20-1 and TRBJ2-7; TRBD1 agrees at 7 bases. Looked up from germline, CDR1 is DFQATT and CDR2 is SNEGSKA (reference sequence). Trimming removed 3 bases from V and 2 bases from J; junction bases left unmatched: 7. The CDR3 is made up of 14 amino acids. The CDR3 here is CSARWDSNTYEQYF. CDR3 sequence (DNA): TGCAGTGCTAGGTGGGACAGCAACACCTACGAGCAGTACTTC.

The CDR3, as DNA: TGTGCCAGCAGCCTCACTGGCACCCCTGGAAACACCATATATTTT. Translating gives CASSLTGTPGNTIYF. The rearrangement joins TRBV27 to TRBJ1-3; D is ambiguous. V lost 6 bases and J 2 bases, leaving 14 bases between the germline ends. Germline V CDR1 and CDR2: MNHEY, SMNVEV (reference sequence). The CDR3 runs 15 residues.

The chain uses TRBV11-1 and TRBJ1-1; D not resolved. The germline V gene encodes CDR1 SGHAT and CDR2 FQDESV (reference sequence). Trimming cost V 0 bases and J 1 base, with 12 bases left between them. This CDR3 contains 16 residues. This CDR3 reads CASSLAHGPGNTEAFF. The CDR3, as DNA: TGTGCCAGCAGCTTAGCTCATGGTCCGGGGAACACTGAAGCTTTCTTT. Using reference TRBV11-1 and TRBJ1-1 for the parts outside the CDR3, the full variable domain is EAEVAQSPRYKITEKSQAVAFWCDPISGHATLYWYRQILGQGPELLVQFQDESVVDDSQLPKDRFSAERLKGVDSTLKIQPAELGDSAMYLCASSLAHGPGNTEAFFGQGTRLTVV.

In this sample, this clonotype turned up a few times. CDR3 amino acids: CASSSLRGTGPLEQYF. In DNA, the CDR3 is TGTGCCAGCAGCTCCCTGCGAGGGACGGGGCCCCTGGAGCAGTACTTC. J is TRBJ2-7 and V is TRBV5-4; either TRBD1 or TRBD2 may fit D (5 bases each). The germline V and J ends were trimmed by 3 bases and 7 bases, with 23 bases remaining between them. CDR3 length equals 16 residues. The V gene's germline CDR1 is SGHNT and CDR2 YYREEE (reference sequence).

A note on this clonotype: A much larger clone differs from this one at a single base, so this may be a read error. The rearrangement links TRBV15 to TRBJ2-5; 11 bases agree with TRBD2. The CDR3 is made up of 17 amino acids. The V gene's germline CDR1 is LNHNV and CDR2 YYDKDF (reference sequence). CDR3 sequence (DNA): TGTGCCACCAGCGGAGATTTGGGACTAGCGGCCCAAGAGACCCAGTACTTC. Translation: CATSGDLGLAAQETQYF.

This clonotype occurred a few times. The CDR3 DNA reads as TGTGCCAGCAGTGAAGTGGAACTCGAATTCTACGCTGAAGCTTTCTTT. Its translation: CASSEVELEFYAEAFF. The chain employs TRBV2 and TRBJ1-1; D unclear. The V gene lost 1 base and the J gene lost 6 bases, with 18 bases spanning the gap. CDR3 length: 16 amino acids. Germline V gene data show CDR1 as SNHLY and CDR2 as FYNNEI.

This clonotype was observed at least ten times. V gene TRBV4-1 combines with J gene TRBJ2-2; no reliable D call. The V end lost 2 bases, the J end lost 6 bases, and 7 bases lay between the germline ends. This CDR3 has 13 residues. Germline CDR1 reads MGHRA; CDR2 reads YSYEKL. CDR3 DNA sequence: TGCGCCAGCAGCCAAAGTTTACCCGGGGAGCTGTTTTTT. Amino acid sequence: CASSQSLPGELFF.

The rearrangement links TRBV19 to TRBJ2-3; 8 positions agree with TRBD2. This CDR3 is 15 amino acids long. Looked up from germline, CDR1 is LNHDA and CDR2 is SQIVND (reference sequence). J gave up 6 bases and V 7 bases, and 12 bases lay outside the gene matches. Here the CDR3 DNA reads TGTGCCAGTACCTCTTCGGGAGGGCCCGCCGATACGCAGTATTTT. Its protein is CASTSSGGPADTQYF.

This clonotype has at least ten counts. The chain employs TRBV5-8 and TRBJ1-2, with D possibly matching TRBD1 (6 bases). V lost 4 bases to trimming and J lost 1 base, with 17 bases between them. In germline, CDR1 is SGHTS, CDR2 YDEGEE. The CDR3 spans 16 residues. The CDR3 region is CASSTFNRDYNYGYTF. In nucleotides, the CDR3 is TGTGCCAGCAGCACGTTTAACAGGGACTATAACTATGGCTACACCTTC.

This clonotype was recorded many times. The chain has TRBV5-1 and TRBJ2-3; D is possibly TRBD1 (5 bases). The ends were cut back, 4 bases at V and 2 bases at J, with 14 bases in the middle. The germline gives CDR1 SGHRS, CDR2 YFSETQ. There are 15 residues in the CDR3. The CDR3 is CASSNPTEFTDTQYF. The CDR3 nucleotides read TGCGCCAGCAGCAACCCGACAGAATTCACAGATACGCAGTATTTT.

The rearrangement joins TRBV7-9 to TRBJ1-6; D uncertain. V shed 6 bases and J shed 4 bases, with 19 bases lying between them. CDR1 SEHNR and CDR2 FQNEAQ come from the germline V gene (reference sequence). The length of the CDR3 is 17 residues. DNA of the CDR3: TGTGCCAGCAGTCTAGAAGCTCAATCAGGTTATAATTCACCCCTCCACTTT. Its translation: CASSLEAQSGYNSPLHF.